What follows are 4 T cell receptor beta chains derived from one specimen sequenced in a study of regulatory T cells in long-lasting Graves disease. According to the study, TCR beta libraries were built with iRepertoire HTBI primers and CDR3-region Arm-PCR. MiXCR, applied by TCRdb to the multiplex PCR reads, yields one record per CDR3 protein. The sample gives about 660,000 distinct CDR3 sequences, roughly 30% of which show up once; roughly 41% is in the top ten. Time point denoted: persistent/refractory GD, antithyroid drugs over 5 years with positive TRAb. RNA extracted from PBMCs served as the sequencing template. Specimen: peripheral blood mononuclear cells (PBMCs), collected when the disease was refractory, from a patient treated with antithyroid drugs. The receptor source for this set is a female donor with Graves disease.

This clonotype was recorded at least ten times. J is TRBJ1-2 and V is TRBV28; a weak D match, TRBD1 (5 bases). The germline CDR1 and CDR2 sequences are MDHEN and SYDVKM. This CDR3 is 16 amino acids long. Trimming left V 6 bases short and J 2 bases short, with 19 bases between. As DNA, the CDR3 is TGTGCCAGCAGCCCTCCAGGGAGTTCCCGAAACTATGGCTACACCTTC. This translates into CASSPPGSSRNYGYTF.

The chain uses TRBV6-1 and TRBJ2-7; maybe TRBD2 (6 bases). Trimming took off 1 base at V and 2 bases at J, with 12 bases between the two ends. The CDR3 has 15 residues. CDR1 is MNHNS and CDR2 is SASEGT in the germline V gene. The CDR3 region has the DNA TGTGCCAGCAGTGAAGGGGGTTCGGGGGCCTACGAGCAGTACTTC. Its translation: CASSEGGSGAYEQYF.

This clonotype was seen at least ten times. The chain is built from TRBV27 and TRBJ1-2; 9 nucleotides line up with TRBD1. Trimming removed 5 bases from V and 4 bases from J; junction bases left unmatched: 8. The CDR3 sequence is 15 residues long. Germline CDR1 MNHEY, CDR2 SMNVEV (reference sequence). This CDR3 reads CASSVTGTGSYGYTF. In DNA, the CDR3 is TGTGCCAGCAGTGTTACCGGGACAGGGAGCTATGGCTACACCTTC.

The table lists this clonotype with a few counts. The chain joins TRBV27 to TRBJ1-5; the D gene is possibly TRBD1 (5 bases). V lost 8 bases, J lost 0 bases, and 5 bases lay in between. The CDR3 has 12 amino acids. Germline CDR1 is MNHEY and CDR2 is SMNVEV (reference sequence). The CDR3 loop is CASDSSNQPQHF. Written as DNA, the CDR3 is TGTGCCAGCGACAGTAGCAATCAGCCCCAGCATTTT.